This is a list of T cell receptor beta chains from one sample in a study of cytomegalovirus exposure and HLA in healthy donors. Some clones are missing from TCRdb's copy, which holds only in-frame ones; the method was immunoSEQ multiplex PCR. The sample holds 77,000 or so clones, over 70% seen once. The material sequenced was PBMCs. The receptors were gathered from a woman aged 40 to 55 in good health and CMV-seronegative. Each CDR3 is given with its conserved first and last residue. Fields, in order: D gene, clone size, V gene, CDR3 protein. A D gene is named only where the DNA matches it firmly. Rows give clone size only sometimes, using once, few, many, or a class for an expanded clone.

- | once | TRBV19 | CASSIGQGPSYEQYF
TRBD2 | few | TRBV7-9 | CASSSWEGLAGGANEQFF
TRBD1 | once | TRBV7-2 | CASSITGGRKDQPQHF
TRBD1 | once | TRBV13 | CASSLFDRGSGEQYF
- | - | TRBV21-1 | CASSKVTGLQETQYF
- | - | TRBV9 | CASNRNNQETQYF
- | - | TRBV5-1 | CASSSEGDTTNEKLFF
- | - | TRBV4-2 | CASSQDQGRRISGNTIYF
- | - | TRBV7-9 | CASSLEDQPQHF
TRBD1 | - | TRBV14 | CASSRLPGQIYNEQFF
- | few | TRBV6-1 | CASSERTVYGYTF
TRBD2 | once | TRBV7-6 | CASSSSGGTDTQYF
TRBD1 | - | TRBV5-8 | CASRLPGQGHRQYF
TRBD1 | few | TRBV6-1 | CASSESPRQGWTEAFF
TRBD1 | - | TRBV18 | CASPTIRTGRGTDTQYF
- | - | TRBV6-5 | CASSYSPGSSGNTIYF
TRBD1 | few | TRBV7-2 | CASSDRGLRYEQYF
- | - | TRBV27 | CASSFGPMHQPQHF
- | - | TRBV9 | CASSVDRGEQYF
- | - | TRBV28 | CASSLEDYGYTF
- | - | TRBV7-9 | CASSLPQFVSGNTIYF
TRBD2 | - | TRBV9 | CASSFGTSYNEQFF
TRBD2 | - | TRBV15 | CATSRISGSNTGELFF
TRBD2 | few | TRBV4-3 | CASSQDPLAGNNEQFF
- | - | TRBV2 | CASSELTPVYGYTF
- | - | TRBV1 | CTSSQELAGPPDTQYF
TRBD2 | once | TRBV6-1 | CASSGPLAGDPYEQYF
TRBD2 | - | TRBV18 | CASSGLRDNEQFF
- | - | TRBV19 | CASSLQGLNTEAFF
- | few | TRBV19 | CASSIPGQTQPQHF
- | - | TRBV6-4 | CASSVRSGGPYGYTF
- | - | TRBV28 | CASIKGEGTQYF
TRBD1 | - | TRBV7-9 | CASSLARDRDQETQYF
TRBD2 | - | TRBV7-3 | CASSRPSGGSKNIQYF
- | - | TRBV2 | CASSEGLAPYNEQFF
- | - | TRBV14 | CASSQEIEVMNTEAFF